The present TCR beta chain was sequenced within a study of shared clonotypes between healthy human individuals. Overall study: Each donor's CD4 naive and CD4 memory cells filled three plates apiece, CD8 naive two, and CD8 memory one.

Losses at the gene ends were 5 bases for V and 0 bases for J; bases not matched to a gene: 10. The CDR3 sequence is 18 residues long. Germline CDR1 is SGHTA and CDR2 is FQGTGA. The split of CD4+ cells yielded CD45RA+ naive and CD45RA-negative memory subsets. As regards this clone: The antigen remains undetermined.

Points from the study as a whole: The sharing of 5% to 5.5% of naive CD4 clonotypes was seen across a handful of donors.

Clones were sequenced by immunoSEQ multiplex PCR, and TCRdb holds only the in-frame ones, with some missing. The table has some 1.4 million clones, over 95% seen once. The V gene is TRBV7-3, the J gene TRBJ2-1; 10 bases line up with TRBD1. The source material was naive CD4+ T cells sorted from blood. Subset specified: CD45RA+ positively selected. The TCR sequence derives from a man in his thirties or forties in good health. The CDR3 sequence: CASSPSTGGFLSYNEQFF. CDR3 DNA sequence: TGTGCCAGCAGCCCCTCGACAGGGGGCTTCCTCTCCTACAATGAGCAGTTCTTC.